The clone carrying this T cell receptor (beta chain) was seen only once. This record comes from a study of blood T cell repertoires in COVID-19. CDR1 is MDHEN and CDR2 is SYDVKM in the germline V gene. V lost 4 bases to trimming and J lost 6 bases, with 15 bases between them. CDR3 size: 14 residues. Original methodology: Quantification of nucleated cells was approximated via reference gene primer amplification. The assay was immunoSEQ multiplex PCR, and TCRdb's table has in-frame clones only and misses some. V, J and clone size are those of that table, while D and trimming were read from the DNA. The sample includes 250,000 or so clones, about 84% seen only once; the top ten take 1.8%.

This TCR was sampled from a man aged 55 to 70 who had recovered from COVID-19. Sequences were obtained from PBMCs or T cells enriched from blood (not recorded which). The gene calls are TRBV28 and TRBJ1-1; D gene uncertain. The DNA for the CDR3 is TGTGCCAGCAGTTCTCCCGGCCTCGGGGCTGAAGCTTTCTTT. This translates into CASSSPGLGAEAFF.